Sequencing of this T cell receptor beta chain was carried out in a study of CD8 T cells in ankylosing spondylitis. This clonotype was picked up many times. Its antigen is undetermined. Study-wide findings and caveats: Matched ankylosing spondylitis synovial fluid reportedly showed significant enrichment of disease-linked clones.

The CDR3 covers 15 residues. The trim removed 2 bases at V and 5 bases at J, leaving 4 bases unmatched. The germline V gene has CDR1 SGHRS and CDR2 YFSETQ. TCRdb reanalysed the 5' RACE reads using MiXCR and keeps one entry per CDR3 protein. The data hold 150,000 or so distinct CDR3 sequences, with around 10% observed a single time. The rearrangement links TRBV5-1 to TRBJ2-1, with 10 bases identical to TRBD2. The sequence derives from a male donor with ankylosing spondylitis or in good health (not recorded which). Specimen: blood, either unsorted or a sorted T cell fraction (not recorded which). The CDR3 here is CASSFSGGSHNEQFF. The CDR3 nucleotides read TGCGCCAGCAGCTTTAGCGGGGGGTCCCACAATGAGCAGTTCTTC.